This T cell receptor beta chain is drawn from a study of T cell repertoires in cytomegalovirus infection. Overall study results and limits: There were HLA-C-restricted CMV-specific TCR beta clonotypes dominating the ex vivo response.

In TCRdb, the reads were re-called with MiXCR into one record per CDR3 protein. The sample has approximately 500,000 distinct CDR3 sequences; around 11% are singletons. Concerning this clonotype itself: The antigen is not known. The junction does not match germline at one end; this may be a read error.

This CDR3 has 13 amino acids. Germline V gene lookup returns CDR1 SGHAT and CDR2 FQNNGV. This rearrangement joins TRBV11-2 to TRBJ1-1; no definite D call. Sequencing used PBMCs. The clonotype was recovered from a human donor in good health (CMV status not recorded). Some clones in this sample may be carry-over from other donors' samples. In nucleotides, the CDR3 is TGTGCCAGCGGCTTAACAGATAACACTGAAGCTTTCTTT. This encodes CASGLTDNTEAFF.